The following is a TCR beta chain sequence with its context. What this receptor recognizes is not known. No much larger clone is present one base from it, and per-base qualities are unavailable. The immunoSEQ Assay, a bias-controlled multiplex PCR, was used to amplify TCRbeta CDR3 regions from genomic DNA. The study's own analysis went as follows. The number of nucleated cells in each sample was estimated from the amplification of reference gene primers within the assay. Sequence reads were collapsed and filtered to measure the absolute abundance of every unique TCRbeta CDR3 rearrangement. For each sample, productive Simpson clonality was calculated as the square root of Simpson's diversity index over productive rearrangements. Held by TCRdb, this immuneACCESS table contains in-frame sequences only and omits some clones. Under half of the omission traces to an unresolved V gene where checked; the cause of the rest is unknown. The V and J calls and clone size are taken from that table; D and trimming were inferred from the DNA. Within this sample are around 200,000 clones, with about 90% of them counted one time only. The ten largest clones capture 1.5% to 2% of the sample.

The source of the sample is a study of blood T cell repertoires in COVID-19 (dated by TCRdb to about 2020). Broadly, across the study: The collaborator samples originated in the United States, Italy and Spain and spanned the acute and convalescent phases of COVID-19. Samples were obtained from the ongoing ImmuneRACE study (first 160 participants) and from some 1,300 subjects provided by 6 global collaborators. HLA class I and class II types, where available, came from metadata supplied by the sample provider rather than from assay-based typing. Subjects who had been exposed to COVID-19, were actively infected with it, or had recovered from it provided the deeply sampled blood TCRbeta repertoires that made up the dataset. The sample metadata nearly always contained a de-identified subject ID, COVID-19 status, age in years and sex. The repertoires were released in a freely available public database intended as a resource for research on the immune response to SARS-CoV-2. The prospective study material was composed of cDNA or gDNA derived from T cells, B-cell-depleted T cells, or PBMCs.

CDR3 length: 17 amino acids, cysteine to phenylalanine. The CDR3 DNA has 51 bases and is translated from base 1. CDR1 and CDR2 are read off the germline V gene (reference sequence) as LGHDT and YNNKEL. V and J lose 4 bases and 0 bases, and a span of 13 bases separates them. Whole blood was collected in K2EDTA tubes by collaborating institutions according to the institutions' own protocols. Collaborator samples were shipped for TCRbeta analysis as frozen whole blood, isolated PBMCs, or DNA extracted from either sample type. General findings and caveats noted by the study authors: Clinical and demographic metadata were provided uncurated, with the amount varying by source and participant.

This receptor chain uses TRBV3-1 (or the pseudogene TRBV3-2) and TRBJ1-6; tentative D gene TRBD1, with 5 bases matching. This TCR derives from a man between 18 and 35 years old with active or convalescent COVID-19. Sequenced sample: peripheral blood. The CDR3 region has the sequence CASSRQRGSSYNSPLHF. Here is the DNA: TGTGCCAGCAGCCGCCAGCGGGGGAGCTCCTATAATTCACCCCTCCACTTT.